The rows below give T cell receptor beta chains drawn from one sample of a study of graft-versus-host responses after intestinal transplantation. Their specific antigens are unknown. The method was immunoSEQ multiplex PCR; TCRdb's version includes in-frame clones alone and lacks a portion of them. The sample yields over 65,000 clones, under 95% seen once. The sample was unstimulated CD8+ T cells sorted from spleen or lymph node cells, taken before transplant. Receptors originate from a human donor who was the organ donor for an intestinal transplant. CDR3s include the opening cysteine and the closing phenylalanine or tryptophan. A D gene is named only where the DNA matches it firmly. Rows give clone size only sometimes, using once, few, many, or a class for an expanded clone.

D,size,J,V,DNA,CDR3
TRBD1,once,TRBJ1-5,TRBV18,TGTGCCAGCTCACGGCGGAGGGGGCGCGGCAATCAGCCCCAGCATTTT,CASSRRRGRGNQPQHF
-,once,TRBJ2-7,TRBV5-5,TGTGCCAGCAGCTTACGGTCCTCCTACGAGCAGTACTTC,CASSLRSSYEQYF
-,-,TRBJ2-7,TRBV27,TGTGCCAGCAGGTATGGTTTGGAGCAGTACTTC,CASRYGLEQYF
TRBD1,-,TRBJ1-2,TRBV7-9,TGTGCCAGCAGCCTAAACTCGGGACAGAACTATGGCTACACCTTC,CASSLNSGQNYGYTF
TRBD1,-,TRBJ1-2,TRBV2,TGTGCCAGCAGTGCAGGTGTACGAACAGGGGGAGCGGGAGGCTACACCTTC,CASSAGVRTGGAGGYTF
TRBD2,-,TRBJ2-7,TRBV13,TGTGCCAGCAGCTCCGCACTAGCGGGAGATGGTGAGCAGTACTTC,CASSSALAGDGEQYF
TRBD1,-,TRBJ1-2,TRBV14,TGTGCCAGCAGCCCCCTAGACAGGGGGTCCGCTAACTATGGCTACACCTTC,CASSPLDRGSANYGYTF
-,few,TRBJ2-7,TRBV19,TGTGCCAGTAGTTTCGACAGCTCCTACGAGCAGTACTTC,CASSFDSSYEQYF
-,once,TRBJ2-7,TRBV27,TGTGCCAGCAGTTTCGGGGGGCGTATCTACGAGCAGTACTTC,CASSFGGRIYEQYF
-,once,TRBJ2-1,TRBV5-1,TGCGCCAGCAGCCCGAACGCACCGCATGAGCAGTTCTTC,CASSPNAPHEQFF
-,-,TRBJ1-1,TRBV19,TGTGCCAGTATGAGGGGAGGGCTCACTGAAGCTTTCTTT,CASMRGGLTEAFF
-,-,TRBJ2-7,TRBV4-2,TGTGCCAGCAGCCAAGGGGCAGGAACCTACGAGCAGTACTTC,CASSQGAGTYEQYF
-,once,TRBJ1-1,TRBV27,TGTGCCAGCAGTTTCGGACCGAACACTGAAGCTTTCTTT,CASSFGPNTEAFF
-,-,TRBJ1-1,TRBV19,TGTGCCAGTAGTATTACAGCGAACACTGAAGCTTTCTTT,CASSITANTEAFF
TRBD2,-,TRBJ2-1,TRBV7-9,TGTGCCAGCAGCTCGGCGGGCGGGGGGTACAATGAGCAGTTCTTC,CASSSAGGGYNEQFF
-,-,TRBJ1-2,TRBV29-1,TGCAGCGTTGTCCTCCCCTATGGCTACACCTTC,CSVVLPYGYTF
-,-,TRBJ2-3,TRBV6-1,TGTGCCAGCAGTGGGCTAGAGGGGGCAGATACGCAGTATTTT,CASSGLEGADTQYF
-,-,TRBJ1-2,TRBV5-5,TGTGCCAGCAGCTTGTATCAGGGGCACGCTCTCTTC,CASSLYQGHALF
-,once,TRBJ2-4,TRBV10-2,TGCGCCAGCATTGGGGAAGCCAAAAACATTCAGTACTTC,CASIGEAKNIQYF
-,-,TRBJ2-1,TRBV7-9,TGTGCCAGCAGCTTAGTGGAAGCGGCCAATGAGCAGTTCTTC,CASSLVEAANEQFF
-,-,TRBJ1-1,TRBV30,TGTGCGGATTATGGCGGTGATATTCTACATGAAGCTTTCTTT,CADYGGDILHEAFF
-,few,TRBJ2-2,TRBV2,TGTGCCAGCAGTGAATCTGGGGGCTCCGGGGAGCTGTTTTTT,CASSESGGSGELFF
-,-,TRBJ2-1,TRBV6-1,TGTGCCAGCACCGGGACGGCGTCGAATGAGCAGTTCTTC,CASTGTASNEQFF
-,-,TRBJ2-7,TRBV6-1,TGTGCCAGCAGTGAAGGCTACGAGCAGTACTTC,CASSEGYEQYF
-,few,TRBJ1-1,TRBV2,TGTGCCAGCCGACTATCGAACACTGAAGCTTTCTTT,CASRLSNTEAFF
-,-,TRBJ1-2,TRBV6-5,TGTGCCAGCAGTTACTCGGGTTGGGGGCAGTATGGCTACACCTTC,CASSYSGWGQYGYTF
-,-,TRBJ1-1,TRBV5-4,TGTGCCAGCAGCCCGCCCGGGGACCTAAACACTGAAGCTTTCTTT,CASSPPGDLNTEAFF
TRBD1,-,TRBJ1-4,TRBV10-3,TGTGCCATCAGCCCCACGACAGGGGTTGGTGAAAAACTGTTTTTT,CAISPTTGVGEKLFF
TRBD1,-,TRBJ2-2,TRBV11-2,TGTGCCAGCAGCTCGCCGGGACAGCTGAACACCGGGGAGCTGTTTTTT,CASSSPGQLNTGELFF
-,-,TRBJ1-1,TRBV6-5,TGTGCCAGCAGTTATCAGGGCCGATACACTGAAGCTTTCTTT,CASSYQGRYTEAFF
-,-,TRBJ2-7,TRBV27,TGTGCCAGCAGTTTAGGGGGTTCCTACGAGCAGTACTTC,CASSLGGSYEQYF